This TCR beta chain was observed in a study of blood T cell repertoires in COVID-19. Participants' reported clinical history set cohort assignment. J gave up 5 bases and V 1 base, and 5 bases lay outside the gene matches. CDR1 is SGHNT and CDR2 is YYREEE in the germline V gene (reference sequence). This CDR3 has 14 residues. Profiled with immunoSEQ multiplex PCR; TCRdb holds only in-frame clones, not every one. The table records roughly 330,000 clones, 86% of them present only once. Sequenced input: PBMCs or T cells enriched from blood (not recorded which). The origin of this receptor is a woman between 18 and 30 years old who had recovered from COVID-19. The V gene is TRBV5-4, the J gene TRBJ1-2; 7 positions match TRBD1. CDR3 nucleotides: TGTGCCAGCAGCTTGCAGGGGGGCAATTATGGCTACACCTTC. It is translated as CASSLQGGNYGYTF.